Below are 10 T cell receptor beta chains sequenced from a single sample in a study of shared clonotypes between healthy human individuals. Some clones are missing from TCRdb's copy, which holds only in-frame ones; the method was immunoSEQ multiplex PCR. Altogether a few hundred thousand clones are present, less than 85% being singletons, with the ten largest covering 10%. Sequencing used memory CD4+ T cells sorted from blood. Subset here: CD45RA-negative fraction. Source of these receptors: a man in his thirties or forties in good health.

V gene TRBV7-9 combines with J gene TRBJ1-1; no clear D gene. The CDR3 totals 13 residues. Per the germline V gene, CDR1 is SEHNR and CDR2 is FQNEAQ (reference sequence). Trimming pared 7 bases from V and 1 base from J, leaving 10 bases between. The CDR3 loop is CASTLFGNTEAFF. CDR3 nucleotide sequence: TGTGCCAGCACCCTTTTCGGGAACACTGAAGCTTTCTTT.

The CDR3 DNA follows: TGTGCCAGCAGCTTTACCGACACGTCACAGCATTTT. Translated: CASSFTDTSQHF. The rearrangement links TRBV7-9 to TRBJ1-5; D gene unclear. Germline CDR1 SEHNR, CDR2 FQNEAQ (reference sequence). The CDR3 length is 12 residues. V lost 3 bases to trimming and J lost 13 bases, with 13 bases between them.

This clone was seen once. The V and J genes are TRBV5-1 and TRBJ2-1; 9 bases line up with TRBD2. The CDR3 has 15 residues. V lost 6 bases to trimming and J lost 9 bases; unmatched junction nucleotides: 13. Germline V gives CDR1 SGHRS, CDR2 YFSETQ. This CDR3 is CASTLTGTSRFEQFF. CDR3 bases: TGCGCCAGCACCTTAACCGGGACTAGCCGGTTTGAGCAGTTCTTC.

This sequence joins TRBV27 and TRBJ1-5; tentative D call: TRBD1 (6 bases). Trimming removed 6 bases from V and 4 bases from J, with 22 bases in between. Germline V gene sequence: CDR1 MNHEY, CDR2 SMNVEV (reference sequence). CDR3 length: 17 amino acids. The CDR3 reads CASSFAGSQGNNQPQHF. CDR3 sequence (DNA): TGTGCCAGCAGCTTCGCCGGGTCGCAGGGGAATAATCAGCCCCAGCATTTT.

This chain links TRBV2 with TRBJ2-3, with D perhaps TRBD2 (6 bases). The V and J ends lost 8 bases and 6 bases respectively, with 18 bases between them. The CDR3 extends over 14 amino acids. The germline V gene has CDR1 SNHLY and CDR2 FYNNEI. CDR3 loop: CASSHGLPRDTQYF. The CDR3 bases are TGTGCCAGCTCCCACGGACTACCCCGGGATACGCAGTATTTT.

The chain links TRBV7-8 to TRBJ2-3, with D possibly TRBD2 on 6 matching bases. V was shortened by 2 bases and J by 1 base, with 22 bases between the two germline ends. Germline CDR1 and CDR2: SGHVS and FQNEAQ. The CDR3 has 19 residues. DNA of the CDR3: TGTGCCAGCAGCTTACATCGGGGCGTTGAGCGGAGGGGCACAGATACGCAGTATTTT. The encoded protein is CASSLHRGVERRGTDTQYF.

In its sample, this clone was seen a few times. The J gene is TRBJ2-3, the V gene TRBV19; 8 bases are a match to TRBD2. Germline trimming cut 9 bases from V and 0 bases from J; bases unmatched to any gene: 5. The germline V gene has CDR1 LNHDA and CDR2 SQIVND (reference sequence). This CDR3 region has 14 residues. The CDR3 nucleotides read TGTGCCAGCGAACCGGGGGGGAGCACAGATACGCAGTATTTT. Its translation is CASEPGGSTDTQYF.

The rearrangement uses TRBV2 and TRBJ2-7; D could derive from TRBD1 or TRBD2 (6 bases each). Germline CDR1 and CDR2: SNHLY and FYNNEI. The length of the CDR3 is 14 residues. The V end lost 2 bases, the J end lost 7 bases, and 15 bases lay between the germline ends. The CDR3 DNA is TGTGCCAGCAGTGAAATCTACAGGGACTCGGAGCAGTACTTC. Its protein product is CASSEIYRDSEQYF.

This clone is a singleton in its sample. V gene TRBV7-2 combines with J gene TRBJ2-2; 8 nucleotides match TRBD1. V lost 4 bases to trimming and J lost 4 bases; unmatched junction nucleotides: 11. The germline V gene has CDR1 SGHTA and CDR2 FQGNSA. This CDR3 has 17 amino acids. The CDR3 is CASSSLRGRFFTGELFF. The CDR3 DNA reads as TGTGCCAGCAGCTCCCTCAGGGGGCGGTTCTTCACCGGGGAGCTGTTTTTT.

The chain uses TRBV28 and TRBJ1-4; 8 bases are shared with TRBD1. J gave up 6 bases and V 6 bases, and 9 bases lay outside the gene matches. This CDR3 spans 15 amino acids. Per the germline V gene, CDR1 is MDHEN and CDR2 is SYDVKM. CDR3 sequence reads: CASSPYGQGDEKLFF. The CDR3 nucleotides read TGTGCCAGCAGCCCTTACGGACAGGGCGATGAAAAACTGTTTTTT.